This is a list of T cell receptor beta chains from one sample in a study of shared clonotypes between healthy human individuals. Sequencing was performed with immunoSEQ multiplex PCR; in TCRdb, only in-frame clones are kept and a portion is missing. The table records hundreds of thousands of clones, 60% to 75% of them present only once. Sequenced sample: memory CD4+ T cells sorted from blood. Every receptor here comes from a woman in her 30s in good health. The CDR3 runs from the conserved cysteine through the conserved F or W. Each record gives: V gene, clone size, D gene, J gene, CDR3 DNA, CDR3 protein. D genes are given only for firm matches. Some rows mark clone size as missing; the rest say once, few, many or name a class of expanded clone.

v_gene: TRBV28; abundance: NA; d_gene: TRBD1; j_gene: TRBJ2-7; CDR3nt: TGTGCCAGCAGCCCCGACAGGGGTTACGAGCAGTACTTC; CDR3aa: CASSPDRGYEQYF
v_gene: TRBV7-6; abundance: NA; d_gene: TRBD2; j_gene: TRBJ2-5; CDR3nt: TGTGCCAGCAGAAGGACTAGCGGCCTTCAAGAGACCCAGTACTTC; CDR3aa: CASRRTSGLQETQYF
v_gene: TRBV30; abundance: few; d_gene: NA; j_gene: TRBJ1-1; CDR3nt: TGTGCCTGGAGAACAGGGTCGGATACCACTGAAGCTTTCTTT; CDR3aa: CAWRTGSDTTEAFF
v_gene: TRBV29-1; abundance: few; d_gene: TRBD2; j_gene: TRBJ2-7; CDR3nt: TGCAGCGTTGACCTCGGGACTAGCGGGAGAGGTGAGCAGTACTTC; CDR3aa: CSVDLGTSGRGEQYF
v_gene: TRBV7-6; abundance: NA; d_gene: TRBD1; j_gene: TRBJ1-3; CDR3nt: TGTGCCAGCAGCTTATTGACGGCAGGGACAGGCCGGGGAAACACCATATATTTT; CDR3aa: CASSLLTAGTGRGNTIYF
v_gene: TRBV28; abundance: once; d_gene: NA; j_gene: TRBJ1-2; CDR3nt: TGTGCCAGCAGTACCCCGGAACGGGCGGGTGGCTACACCTTC; CDR3aa: CASSTPERAGGYTF
v_gene: TRBV7-6; abundance: NA; d_gene: NA; j_gene: TRBJ1-3; CDR3nt: TGTGCCAGCAGCGACAGGTCCGCCAACTCTGGAAACACCATATATTTT; CDR3aa: CASSDRSANSGNTIYF
v_gene: TRBV7-8; abundance: NA; d_gene: NA; j_gene: TRBJ2-7; CDR3nt: TGTGCCAGCAGCTTCGTCGACGGAAACTCCTACGAGCAGTACTTC; CDR3aa: CASSFVDGNSYEQYF
v_gene: TRBV28; abundance: NA; d_gene: NA; j_gene: TRBJ2-2; CDR3nt: TGTGCCAGCCGGGGAGCGAACACCGGGGAGCTGTTTTTT; CDR3aa: CASRGANTGELFF
v_gene: TRBV27; abundance: NA; d_gene: NA; j_gene: TRBJ2-7; CDR3nt: TGTGCCAGCAGTTTACATGGAAGGTGGGAGGCGGGCGAGCAGTACTTC; CDR3aa: CASSLHGRWEAGEQYF
v_gene: TRBV5-1; abundance: few; d_gene: NA; j_gene: TRBJ2-1; CDR3nt: TGCGCCAGCAGCTTGGGCGGAGGGTACAATGAGCAGTTCTTC; CDR3aa: CASSLGGGYNEQFF
v_gene: TRBV28; abundance: few; d_gene: NA; j_gene: TRBJ1-1; CDR3nt: TGTGCCACCCATGACAGGACCCCCACCGGTGAAGCTTTCTTT; CDR3aa: CATHDRTPTGEAFF
v_gene: TRBV6-5; abundance: NA; d_gene: TRBD2; j_gene: TRBJ2-2; CDR3nt: TGTGCCAGCAGCCGGGGACTAGCGGGGACCGGGGAGCTGTTTTTT; CDR3aa: CASSRGLAGTGELFF
v_gene: TRBV2; abundance: NA; d_gene: NA; j_gene: TRBJ2-2; CDR3nt: TGTGCCAGCTCCACCCCGATCGGGGAGCTGTTTTTT; CDR3aa: CASSTPIGELFF
v_gene: TRBV29-1; abundance: few; d_gene: NA; j_gene: TRBJ2-1; CDR3nt: TGCAGCGTTGATCGCCTATGGGACTTAAATGAGCAGTTCTTC; CDR3aa: CSVDRLWDLNEQFF
v_gene: TRBV6-6; abundance: NA; d_gene: NA; j_gene: TRBJ2-3; CDR3nt: TGTGCCAGCAGTGCCGGGCCAAGCACAGATACGCAGTATTTT; CDR3aa: CASSAGPSTDTQYF
v_gene: TRBV2; abundance: many; d_gene: NA; j_gene: TRBJ1-5; CDR3nt: TGTGCCAGCAGGGGGGACTCCAATCAGCCCCAGCATTTT; CDR3aa: CASRGDSNQPQHF
v_gene: TRBV18; abundance: once; d_gene: NA; j_gene: TRBJ2-7; CDR3nt: TGTGCCAGCTCACTTACGAGAGCAGGAACCTACGAGCAGTACTTC; CDR3aa: CASSLTRAGTYEQYF